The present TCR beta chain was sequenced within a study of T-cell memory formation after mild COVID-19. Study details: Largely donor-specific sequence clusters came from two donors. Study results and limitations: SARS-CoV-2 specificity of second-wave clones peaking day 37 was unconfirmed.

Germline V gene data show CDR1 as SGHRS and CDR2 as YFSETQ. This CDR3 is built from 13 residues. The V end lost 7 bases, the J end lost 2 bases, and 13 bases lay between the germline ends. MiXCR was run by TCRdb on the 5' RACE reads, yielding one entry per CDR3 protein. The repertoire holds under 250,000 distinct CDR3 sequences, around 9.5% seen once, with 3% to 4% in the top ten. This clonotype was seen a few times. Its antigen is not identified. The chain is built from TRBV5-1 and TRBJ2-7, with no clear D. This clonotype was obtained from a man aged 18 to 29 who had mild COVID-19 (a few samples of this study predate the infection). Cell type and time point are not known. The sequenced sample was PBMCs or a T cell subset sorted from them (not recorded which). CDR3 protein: CASHLDGAYEQYF. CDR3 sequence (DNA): TGCGCCAGCCACCTCGACGGTGCCTACGAGCAGTACTTC.